Listed below are T cell receptor beta chains from one sample, sequenced in a study of cytomegalovirus exposure and HLA in healthy donors. The data were produced by immunoSEQ multiplex PCR, yet TCRdb's version contains in-frame clones alone and is incomplete. Its table lists tens of thousands of clones. The sample taken for sequencing was PBMCs. Receptor source: a woman in her thirties or forties in good health and CMV-seronegative. Both conserved end residues are part of each CDR3. D genes are given only for firm matches. Expanded clones are given a class, and other clones once, few, many or no size at all.

d_call j_call clone_size v_call cdr3_nt cdr3_aa
TRBD2 TRBJ2-1 NA TRBV27 TGTGCCAGCACTCTAAAGCCCGGGACTAGTTCCAGCTCCTACAATGAGCAGTTCTTC CASTLKPGTSSSSYNEQFF
NA TRBJ1-1 NA TRBV6-6 TGTGCCAGCAGTTACGCCGGGAACACTGAAGCTTTCTTT CASSYAGNTEAFF
TRBD2 TRBJ2-1 NA TRBV25-1 TGTGCCAGCAGTGACCTCGCGAGCGGGAGGAGCTCCTACAATGAGCAGTTCTTC CASSDLASGRSSYNEQFF
NA TRBJ1-2 NA TRBV5-1 TGCGCCAGCAGCGACTTAACATGGACAGAGCCCTATGGCTACACCTTC CASSDLTWTEPYGYTF
NA TRBJ1-4 NA TRBV2 TGTGCCAGCAGTGAAATGAGTGGAACTAATGAAAAACTGTTTTTT CASSEMSGTNEKLFF
NA TRBJ2-5 NA TRBV6-6 TGTGCCAGCAGCCGCGGGGTTGGGGAGACCCAGTACTTC CASSRGVGETQYF
NA TRBJ1-1 NA TRBV11-3 TGTGCCAGCAGCTTACAAGCGAACACTGAAGCTTTCTTT CASSLQANTEAFF
TRBD1 TRBJ1-1 NA TRBV27 TGTGCCAGCAGTCCAAGTAGGACAGGGGGCATGGACACTGAAGCTTTCTTT CASSPSRTGGMDTEAFF
TRBD2 TRBJ2-2 NA TRBV14 TGTGCCAGCAGCCGGACTAGGACCGGGGAGCTGTTTTTT CASSRTRTGELFF
TRBD1 TRBJ2-1 NA TRBV7-3 TGTGCCAGCAGCTTAGGACAGGGACCCAATGAGCAGTTCTTC CASSLGQGPNEQFF
TRBD1 TRBJ1-2 NA TRBV18 TGTGCCAGCTCACCACCGGACAGGGGGAGGAATAATGGCTACACCTTC CASSPPDRGRNNGYTF
TRBD1 TRBJ2-2 NA TRBV18 TGTGCCAGCTCACCGCCGGGACAGGGGACCAAAACGGGGGAGCTGTTTTTT CASSPPGQGTKTGELFF
NA TRBJ2-1 NA TRBV28 TGTGCCAGCAGGGAGGGCTCCCCTAGCTACAATGAGCAGTTCTTC CASREGSPSYNEQFF
TRBD2 TRBJ2-1 NA TRBV30 TGTGCCTGCGGATATCACGGCGGGAGGAGAGACAATGAGCAGTTCTTC CACGYHGGRRDNEQFF
TRBD1 TRBJ1-1 NA TRBV5-1 TGCGCCAGCAGCTGGCGGGGGACAGGCGCTATGAACACTGAAGCTTTCTTT CASSWRGTGAMNTEAFF
NA TRBJ2-1 NA TRBV7-2 TGTGCCAGCAGCTTATCTCGGGGAGAGCAGTTCTTC CASSLSRGEQFF
NA TRBJ2-3 NA TRBV4-3 TGCGCCAGCAGCCAAGACGGGAGCGGCACAGATACGCAGTATTTT CASSQDGSGTDTQYF
NA TRBJ2-1 NA TRBV5-1 TGCGCCAGCAGCTTCCCCCTCGATGAGCAGTTCTTC CASSFPLDEQFF
NA TRBJ1-4 NA TRBV27 TGTGCCAGCAGCTGGCGAGGCCTTGGGGAAAAACTGTTTTTT CASSWRGLGEKLFF
NA TRBJ2-7 NA TRBV4-3 TGCGCCAGCAGCCAGCATCTTGGGTCCAGGGCCTCCTACGAGCAGTACTTC CASSQHLGSRASYEQYF
NA TRBJ1-5 NA TRBV4-1 TGCGCCAGCAGCCAAGATCAGGGGAGCAATCAGCCCCAGCATTTT CASSQDQGSNQPQHF
TRBD1 TRBJ2-1 NA TRBV7-9 TGTGCCAGCAGCTTAGTCAGGGACAGGCACCATGAGCAGTTCTTC CASSLVRDRHHEQFF
NA TRBJ1-4 NA TRBV11-2 TGTGCCAGCAGCTTAGATTCGATAGGAACAGGTCGGCTGTTTTTT CASSLDSIGTGRLFF
TRBD1 TRBJ2-1 NA TRBV6-5 TGTGCCAGCACCCAACCCGGGACAGTCTACAATGAGCAGTTCTTC CASTQPGTVYNEQFF
TRBD1 TRBJ1-1 NA TRBV5-1 TGCGCCAGCAGCGCCGGGGACAGAAACACTGAAGCTTTCTTT CASSAGDRNTEAFF
NA TRBJ2-7 NA TRBV7-2 TGTGCCAGCAGCCATAGACAGTCCTACGAGCAGTACTTC CASSHRQSYEQYF
NA TRBJ2-7 NA TRBV9 TGTGCCAGCAGCGTTCTATCGAACGCCTACGAGCAGTACTTC CASSVLSNAYEQYF
NA TRBJ1-1 NA TRBV27 TGTGCCAGCAGGCCATGGCAGGTCGTGAACACTGAAGCTTTCTTT CASRPWQVVNTEAFF
TRBD1 TRBJ2-3 NA TRBV29-1 TGCAGCGTTGACAGCGGACAGGGAGATACGCAGTATTTT CSVDSGQGDTQYF
NA TRBJ2-1 NA TRBV5-1 TGCGCCAGCAGCTCGGGAGTGGCATTGAACGACAATGAGCAGTTCTTC CASSSGVALNDNEQFF
TRBD1 TRBJ2-1 medium-sized TRBV18 TGTGCCAGCTCACGTCCCCTAGGACAGGGGCCCTCCAATGAGCAGTTCTTC CASSRPLGQGPSNEQFF
NA TRBJ2-5 NA TRBV10-3 TGTGCCATCAGTGACGGGGTTGGGGAGACCCAGTACTTC CAISDGVGETQYF
NA TRBJ2-2 NA TRBV6-5 TGTGCCAGCAGTTACTCCGGACAGACCGGGGAGCTGTTTTTT CASSYSGQTGELFF
NA TRBJ1-5 NA TRBV30 TGTGCCTGGAGTGGAGGGGGAGATCAGCCCCAGCATTTT CAWSGGGDQPQHF
TRBD2 TRBJ2-1 NA TRBV29-1 TGCAGCGTTGAGGCGGGAGGTCTGGGGTACAATGAGCAGTTCTTC CSVEAGGLGYNEQFF
TRBD2 TRBJ2-7 NA TRBV7-9 TGTGCCAGCAGCTTAGGCGGGAGGGCCGACGCCGAGCAGTACTTC CASSLGGRADAEQYF
NA TRBJ2-7 NA TRBV25-1 TGTGCCAGCAGTGATAGGAACAGGGCCGAGCAGTACTTC CASSDRNRAEQYF
TRBD2 TRBJ2-5 NA TRBV7-2 TGTGCCAGCAGCCCTCGGACTAGCGGACAAGAGACCCAGTACTTC CASSPRTSGQETQYF
NA TRBJ2-7 NA TRBV5-4 TGTGCCAGCAGCTTCTCATTCGGCTCCTACGAGCAGTACTTC CASSFSFGSYEQYF
NA TRBJ1-3 NA TRBV4-2 TGTGCCAGCAGCCAAGAGGTAACAGAAGGAAACACCATATATTTT CASSQEVTEGNTIYF
TRBD2 TRBJ2-1 NA TRBV9 TGTGCCAGCAGCGTAGAACTAGCGGTTAATGAGCAGTTCTTC CASSVELAVNEQFF
NA TRBJ1-3 NA TRBV12-5 TGTGCTAGTGGGCCATTTGCGGCTCTTTTTTTAAACACCATATATTTT CASGPFAALFLNTIYF
TRBD2 TRBJ2-5 NA TRBV7-2 TGTGCCAGCAGCGTCTCTAGCGGGAGGGATGAGACCCAGTACTTC CASSVSSGRDETQYF
TRBD2 TRBJ2-7 NA TRBV29-1 TGCAGCGTTGAAGATATGGGGGGGACTAGCGTTCACGAGCAGTACTTC CSVEDMGGTSVHEQYF
TRBD2 TRBJ2-7 NA TRBV7-3 TGTGCCAGCAGCCCAGGAGCGACTAGCGACGAGCAGTACTTC CASSPGATSDEQYF
NA TRBJ2-7 NA TRBV19 TGTGCCAGTAGTAACAGAGCCTACGAGCAGTACTTC CASSNRAYEQYF
NA TRBJ1-4 NA TRBV29-1 TGCAGCGTTGGGTTGGGGGACTTCGGTGAAAAACTGTTTTTT CSVGLGDFGEKLFF
NA TRBJ2-7 NA TRBV5-1 TGCGCCAGCAGCTTTGAGGGTTCCTACGAGCAGTACTTC CASSFEGSYEQYF
TRBD2 TRBJ2-7 NA TRBV11-2 TGTGCCAGCAGTTCTAGCGGGTCCTCCTACGAGCAGTACTTC CASSSSGSSYEQYF
NA TRBJ2-7 NA TRBV15 TGTGCCACCAGCAGAGATCGAGGGTCCCACGAGCAGTACTTC CATSRDRGSHEQYF
NA TRBJ2-7 NA TRBV28 TGTGCCAGCACCGCTGAGGGCAGCGAATACTACGAGCAGTACTTC CASTAEGSEYYEQYF
NA TRBJ2-7 NA TRBV2 TGTGCCAGCAGTCAGACTAGTATCGAGCAGTACTTC CASSQTSIEQYF
NA TRBJ1-2 NA TRBV28 TGTGCCAGCGGCCGGGTCGGGGACTATGGCTACACCTTC CASGRVGDYGYTF
NA TRBJ1-4 NA TRBV19 TGTGCCAGTAGTTCAAAAGGGGACACTAAACTGTTTTTT CASSSKGDTKLFF
NA TRBJ2-7 NA TRBV5-1 TGCGCCAGCAGCCTGATTAGCCTAAGCGAGCAGTACTTC CASSLISLSEQYF
NA TRBJ1-4 NA TRBV4-3 TGCGCCAGCAGCCAATTTCACGGGACAACTAATGAAAAACTGTTTTTT CASSQFHGTTNEKLFF
TRBD2 TRBJ2-7 NA TRBV7-9 TGTGCCAGCAGCATGAGCGGGAGGGCCTCCTACGAGCAGTACTTC CASSMSGRASYEQYF
NA TRBJ1-1 NA TRBV6-1 TGTGCCAGCAGTCCTAACAGGGTTAGGGGCACTGAAGCTTTCTTT CASSPNRVRGTEAFF
TRBD2 TRBJ2-5 NA TRBV19 TGTGCCAGTAGTGCTCGGACTAGCGGGAGTCGGGAGACCCAGTACTTC CASSARTSGSRETQYF
TRBD1 TRBJ1-1 NA TRBV18 TGTGCCAGCGCCCAAGGACAGGGGCCTTTTAACACTGAAGCTTTCTTT CASAQGQGPFNTEAFF